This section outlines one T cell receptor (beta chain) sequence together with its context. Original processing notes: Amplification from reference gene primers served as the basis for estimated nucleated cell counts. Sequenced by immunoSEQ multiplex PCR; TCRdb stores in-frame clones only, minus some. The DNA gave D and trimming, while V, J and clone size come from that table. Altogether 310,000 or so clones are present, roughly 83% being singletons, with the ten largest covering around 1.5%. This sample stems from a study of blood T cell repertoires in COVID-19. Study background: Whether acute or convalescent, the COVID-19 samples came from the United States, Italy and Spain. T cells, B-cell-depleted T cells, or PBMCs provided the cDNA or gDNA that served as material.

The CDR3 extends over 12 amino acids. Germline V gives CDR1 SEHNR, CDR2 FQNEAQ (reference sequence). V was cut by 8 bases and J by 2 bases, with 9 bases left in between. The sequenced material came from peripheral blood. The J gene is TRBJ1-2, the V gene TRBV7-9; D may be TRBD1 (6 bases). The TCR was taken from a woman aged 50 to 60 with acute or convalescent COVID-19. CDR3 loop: CASVDRNYGYTF. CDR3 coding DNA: TGTGCCAGCGTCGACAGGAACTATGGCTACACCTTC.